This T cell receptor (beta chain) originates from a study of T-cell memory formation after mild COVID-19. A single record per CDR3 protein comes from TCRdb applying MiXCR to the 5' RACE reads. Among about 620,000 distinct CDR3 sequences listed, more than 15% were seen once. There are a few counts of this clonotype. Its antigen is still unknown. This CDR3 has 17 residues. V was pared by 1 base and J by 2 bases, with 17 bases between. The study's findings and limits: Researchers report contracting CD4+ clones mostly in CM and EM, with CD8+ clones in EMRA.

This clonotype was sampled from an adult woman who had mild COVID-19 (a few samples of this study predate the infection). Cell type and time point are not known. The chain recombines TRBV12-3 or TRBV12-4 with TRBJ2-5; D uncertain. Sequencing was performed on PBMCs or a T cell subset sorted from them (not recorded which). The CDR3 DNA sequence: TGTGCCAGCAGTTTAGGGGAAAAGGCACGAGGACAAGAGACCCAGTACTTC. Its protein product is CASSLGEKARGQETQYF.